This T cell receptor beta chain was retrieved from a study of blood T cell repertoires in COVID-19. In the study overall: T cells, B-cell-depleted T cells, or PBMCs provided the cDNA or gDNA that served as material.

The assay was immunoSEQ multiplex PCR, and TCRdb's table has in-frame clones only and misses some. The sample carries about 100,000 clones, around 66% recorded once. Sequencing was carried out using peripheral blood. The TCR comes from an elderly man with acute or convalescent COVID-19.

Here the CDR3 reads CASSPRYNEQFF. As DNA, the CDR3 is TGTGCCAGCAGCCCGCGCTACAATGAGCAGTTCTTC. V and J are TRBV5-8 and TRBJ2-1, with D unclear. Germline values: CDR1 SGHTS, CDR2 YDEGEE. Deletions cut 4 bases from V and 3 bases from J, with 5 bases between. This CDR3 has 12 amino acids.